The source of this T cell receptor beta chain is a study of control samples from healthy donors and cancer patients. Some clones are missing from TCRdb's copy, which holds only in-frame ones; the method was immunoSEQ multiplex PCR. The sample yields around 250,000 clones, approximately 80% seen once. Only one count was recorded for this clone. V was pared by 2 bases and J by 0 bases, with 25 bases between. The CDR3 covers 20 residues. The germline CDR1 and CDR2 sequences are SGHVS and FQNEAQ. This TCR came from a woman aged 60-75 years with lung cancer. This chain links TRBV7-8 with TRBJ1-2, with D possibly TRBD1 on 6 matching bases. Sequencing input: PBMCs. The CDR3 DNA sequence: TGTGCCAGCAGCTTATCACCGGGACACCCAGGCGGCGAGGCTAACTATGGCTACACCTTC. Encoded protein: CASSLSPGHPGGEANYGYTF.